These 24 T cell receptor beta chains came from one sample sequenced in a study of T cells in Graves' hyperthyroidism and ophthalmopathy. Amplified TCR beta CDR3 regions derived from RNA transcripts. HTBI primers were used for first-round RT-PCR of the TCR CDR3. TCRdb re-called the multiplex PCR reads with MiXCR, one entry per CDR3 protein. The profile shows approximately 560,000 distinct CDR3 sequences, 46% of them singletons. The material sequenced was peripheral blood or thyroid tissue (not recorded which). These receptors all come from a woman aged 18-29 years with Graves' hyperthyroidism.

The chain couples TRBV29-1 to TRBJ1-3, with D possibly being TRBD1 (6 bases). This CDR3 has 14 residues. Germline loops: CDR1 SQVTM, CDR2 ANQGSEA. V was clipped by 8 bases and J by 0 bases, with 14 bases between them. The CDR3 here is CSSGGRSSGNTIYF. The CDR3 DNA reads TGCAGCTCCGGGGGCAGGAGCTCTGGAAACACCATATATTTT.

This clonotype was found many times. The CDR3 DNA is TGTGCCATCAGTGAGTCGTGGCGGGACCATCCCTACGAGCAGTACTTC. As protein: CAISESWRDHPYEQYF. The gene calls are TRBV10-3 and TRBJ2-7, with a weak D call TRBD2 (6 bases). From germline, CDR1 is ENHRY and CDR2 SYGVKD. The CDR3 is 16 residues long. V lost 0 bases to trimming and J lost 2 bases, with 14 bases between them.

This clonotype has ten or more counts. CDR3 protein: CASSARVGYTF. The CDR3 region has the DNA TGTGCCAGCAGTGCGCGGGTTGGCTACACCTTC. V and J are TRBV2 and TRBJ1-2; D unclear. V gave up 4 bases and J gave up 7 bases, with 7 bases separating them. Germline lookup yields CDR1 SNHLY and CDR2 FYNNEI. The CDR3 runs 11 residues.

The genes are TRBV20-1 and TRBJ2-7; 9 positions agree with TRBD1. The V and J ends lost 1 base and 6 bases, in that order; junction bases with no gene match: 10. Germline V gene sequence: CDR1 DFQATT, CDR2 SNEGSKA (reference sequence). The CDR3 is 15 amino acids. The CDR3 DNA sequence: TGCAGTGCTAGAGCTCGGACAGGGGAGGGTGGCGAGCAGTACTTC. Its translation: CSARARTGEGGEQYF.

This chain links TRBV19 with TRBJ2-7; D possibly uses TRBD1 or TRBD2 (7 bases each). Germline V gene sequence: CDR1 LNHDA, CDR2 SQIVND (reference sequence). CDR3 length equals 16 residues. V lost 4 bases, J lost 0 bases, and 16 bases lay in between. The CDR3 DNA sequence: TGTGCCAGTAGTACCTCAGGGGGGAGGGCCTCCTACGAGCAGTACTTC. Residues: CASSTSGGRASYEQYF.

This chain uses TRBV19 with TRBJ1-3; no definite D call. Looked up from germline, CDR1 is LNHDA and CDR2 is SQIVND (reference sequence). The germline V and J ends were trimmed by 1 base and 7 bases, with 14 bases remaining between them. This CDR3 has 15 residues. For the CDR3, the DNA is TGTGCCAGTAGTATAGGGCCTGGACGGACGAACACCATATATTTT. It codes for CASSIGPGRTNTIYF. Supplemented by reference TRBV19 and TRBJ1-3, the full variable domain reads DGGITQSPKYLFRKEGQNVTLSCEQNLNHDAMYWYRQDPGQGLRLIYYSQIVNDFQKGDIAEGYSVSREKKESFPLTVTSAQKNPTAFYLCASSIGPGRTNTIYFGEGSWLTVV.

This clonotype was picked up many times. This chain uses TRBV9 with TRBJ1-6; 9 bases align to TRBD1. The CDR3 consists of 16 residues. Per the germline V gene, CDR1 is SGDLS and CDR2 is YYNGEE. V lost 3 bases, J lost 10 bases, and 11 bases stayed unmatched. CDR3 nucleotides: TGTGCCAGCAGCGGAACGCCGGGACAGGGAGGCTCACCCCTCCACTTT. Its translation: CASSGTPGQGGSPLHF.

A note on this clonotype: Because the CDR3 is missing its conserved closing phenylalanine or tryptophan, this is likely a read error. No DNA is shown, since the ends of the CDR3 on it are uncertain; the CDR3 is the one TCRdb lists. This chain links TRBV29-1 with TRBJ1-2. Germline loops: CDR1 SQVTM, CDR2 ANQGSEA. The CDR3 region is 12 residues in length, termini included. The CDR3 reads CSARIGTGLSSY.

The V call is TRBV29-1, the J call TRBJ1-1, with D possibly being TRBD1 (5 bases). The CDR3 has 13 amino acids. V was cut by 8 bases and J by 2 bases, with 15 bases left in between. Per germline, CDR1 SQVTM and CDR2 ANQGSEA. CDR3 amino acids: CSMVEGINTEAFF. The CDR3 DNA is TGCAGCATGGTGGAGGGGATTAACACTGAAGCTTTCTTT.

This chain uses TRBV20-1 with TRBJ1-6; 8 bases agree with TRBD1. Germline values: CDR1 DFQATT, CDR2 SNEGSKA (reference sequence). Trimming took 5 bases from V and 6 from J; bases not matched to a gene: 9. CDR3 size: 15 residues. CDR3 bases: TGCAGTGCTCCAATAGCGGGACAGGCTAATTCACCCCTCCACTTT. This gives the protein CSAPIAGQANSPLHF.

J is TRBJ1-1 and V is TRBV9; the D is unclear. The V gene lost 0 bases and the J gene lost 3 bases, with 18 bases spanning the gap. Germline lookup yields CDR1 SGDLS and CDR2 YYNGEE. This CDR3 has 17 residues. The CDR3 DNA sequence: TGTGCCAGCAGCGTAGGTGGCAGCCTCCTCGCCCACACTGAAGCTTTCTTT. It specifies CASSVGGSLLAHTEAFF.

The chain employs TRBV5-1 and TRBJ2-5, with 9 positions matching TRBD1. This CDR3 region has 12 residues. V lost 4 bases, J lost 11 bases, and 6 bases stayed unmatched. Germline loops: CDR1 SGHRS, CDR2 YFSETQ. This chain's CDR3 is CASSPGQGIQYF. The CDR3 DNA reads TGCGCCAGCAGCCCCGGACAGGGGATTCAGTACTTC. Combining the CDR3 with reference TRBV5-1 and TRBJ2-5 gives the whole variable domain KAGVTQTPRYLIKTRGQQVTLSCSPISGHRSVSWYQQTPGQGLQFLFEYFSETQRNKGNFPGRFSGRQFSNSRSEMNVSTLELGDSALYLCASSPGQGIQYFGPGTRLLVL.

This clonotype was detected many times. The chain's CDR3 is CATSFGGANYGYTF. DNA for the CDR3: TGTGCCACCAGTTTCGGGGGAGCTAACTATGGCTACACCTTC. The chain employs TRBV24-1 and TRBJ1-2; a weak D match, TRBD1 (5 bases). The germline V gene has CDR1 KGHDR and CDR2 SFDVKD. The germline V and J ends were trimmed by 6 bases and 0 bases, with 10 bases remaining between them. CDR3 size: 14 residues.

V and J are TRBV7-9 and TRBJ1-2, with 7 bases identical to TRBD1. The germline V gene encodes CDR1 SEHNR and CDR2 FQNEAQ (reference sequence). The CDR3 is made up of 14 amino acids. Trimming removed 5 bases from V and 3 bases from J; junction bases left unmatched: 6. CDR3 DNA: TGTGCCAGCAGCCGGGACAGCATACACTATGGCTACACCTTC. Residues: CASSRDSIHYGYTF.

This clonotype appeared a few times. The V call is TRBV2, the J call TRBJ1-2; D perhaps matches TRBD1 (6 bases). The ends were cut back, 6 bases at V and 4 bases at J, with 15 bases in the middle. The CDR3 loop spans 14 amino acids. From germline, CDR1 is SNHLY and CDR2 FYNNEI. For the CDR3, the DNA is TGTGCCAGCAGCTTAGAGGACAGCCTCTATGGCTACACCTTC. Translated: CASSLEDSLYGYTF. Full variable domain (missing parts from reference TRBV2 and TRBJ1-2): EPEVTQTPSHQVTQMGQEVILRCVPISNHLYFYWYRQILGQKVEFLVSFYNNEISEKSEIFDDQFSVERPDGSNFTLKIRSTKLEDSAMYFCASSLEDSLYGYTFGSGTRLTVV.

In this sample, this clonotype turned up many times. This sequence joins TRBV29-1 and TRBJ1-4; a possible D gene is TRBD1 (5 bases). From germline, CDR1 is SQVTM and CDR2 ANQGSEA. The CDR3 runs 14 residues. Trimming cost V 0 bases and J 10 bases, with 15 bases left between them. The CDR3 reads CSVEDPSAGGKLFF. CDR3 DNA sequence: TGCAGCGTTGAAGATCCGTCGGCGGGGGGAAAACTGTTTTTT.

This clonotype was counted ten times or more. The CDR3: CATSDTRTVYGYTF. In nucleotides, the CDR3 is TGTGCCACCAGTGACACGAGGACGGTATATGGCTACACCTTC. This chain connects TRBV24-1 to TRBJ1-2; no definite D call. V was shortened by 4 bases and J by 5 bases, with 13 bases between the two germline ends. The CDR3 loop spans 14 amino acids. The germline CDR1 and CDR2 sequences are KGHDR and SFDVKD.

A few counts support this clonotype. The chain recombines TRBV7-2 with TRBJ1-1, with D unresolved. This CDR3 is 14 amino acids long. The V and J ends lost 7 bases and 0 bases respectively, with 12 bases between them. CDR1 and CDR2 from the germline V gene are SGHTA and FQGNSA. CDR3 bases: TGTGCCAGCACTCAAACCCAGGTGAACACTGAAGCTTTCTTT. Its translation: CASTQTQVNTEAFF.

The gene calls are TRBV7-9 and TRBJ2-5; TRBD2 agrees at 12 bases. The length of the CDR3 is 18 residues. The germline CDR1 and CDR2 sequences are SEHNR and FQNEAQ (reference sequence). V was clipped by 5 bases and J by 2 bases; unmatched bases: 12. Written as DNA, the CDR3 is TGTGCCAGCAGCGCCGGACTAGCGGGAAACCCTTTTCAAGAGACCCAGTACTTC. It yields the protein CASSAGLAGNPFQETQYF.

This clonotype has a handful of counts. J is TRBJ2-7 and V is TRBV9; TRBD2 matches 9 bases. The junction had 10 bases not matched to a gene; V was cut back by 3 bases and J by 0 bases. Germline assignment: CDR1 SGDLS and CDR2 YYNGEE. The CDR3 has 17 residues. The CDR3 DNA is TGTGCCAGCAGCGCAGGACTAGCGTTCGGGACCTCCTACGAGCAGTACTTC. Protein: CASSAGLAFGTSYEQYF.

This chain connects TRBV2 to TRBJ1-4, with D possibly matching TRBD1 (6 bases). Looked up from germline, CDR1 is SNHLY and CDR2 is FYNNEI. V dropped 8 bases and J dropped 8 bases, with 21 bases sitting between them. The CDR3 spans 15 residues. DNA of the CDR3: TGTGCCAGCCTCTCAGGGGACGAGGGGGTAGAAAAACTGTTTTTT. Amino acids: CASLSGDEGVEKLFF.

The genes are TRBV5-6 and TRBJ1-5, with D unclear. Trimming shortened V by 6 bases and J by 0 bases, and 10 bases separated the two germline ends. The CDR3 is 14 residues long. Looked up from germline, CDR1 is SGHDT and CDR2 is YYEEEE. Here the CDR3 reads CASTFLDSNQPQHF. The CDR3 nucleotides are TGTGCCAGCACCTTCCTGGATAGCAATCAGCCCCAGCATTTT.

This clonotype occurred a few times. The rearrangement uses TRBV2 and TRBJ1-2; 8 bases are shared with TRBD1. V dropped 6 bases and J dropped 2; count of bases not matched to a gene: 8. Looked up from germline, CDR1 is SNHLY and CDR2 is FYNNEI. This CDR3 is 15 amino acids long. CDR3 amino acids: CASSFLGQANYGYTF. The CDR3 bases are TGTGCCAGCAGCTTTCTGGGACAGGCGAACTATGGCTACACCTTC.

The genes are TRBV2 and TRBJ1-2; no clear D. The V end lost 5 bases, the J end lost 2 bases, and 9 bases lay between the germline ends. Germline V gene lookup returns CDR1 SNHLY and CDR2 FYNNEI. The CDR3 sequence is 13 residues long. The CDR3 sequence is CASSFAVNYGYTF. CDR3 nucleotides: TGTGCCAGCAGTTTCGCCGTAAACTATGGCTACACCTTC.